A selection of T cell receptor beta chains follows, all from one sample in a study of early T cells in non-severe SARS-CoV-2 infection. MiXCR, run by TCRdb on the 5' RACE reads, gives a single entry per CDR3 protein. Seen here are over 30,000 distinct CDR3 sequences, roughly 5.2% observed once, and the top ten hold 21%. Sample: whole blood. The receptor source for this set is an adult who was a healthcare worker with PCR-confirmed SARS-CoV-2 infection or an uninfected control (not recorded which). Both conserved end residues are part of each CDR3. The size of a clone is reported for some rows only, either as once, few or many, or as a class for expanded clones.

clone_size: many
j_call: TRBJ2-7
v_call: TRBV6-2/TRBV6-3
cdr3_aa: CASRLSRFYEQYF

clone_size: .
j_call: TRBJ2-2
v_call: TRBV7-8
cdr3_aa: CASRVTGGRELFF

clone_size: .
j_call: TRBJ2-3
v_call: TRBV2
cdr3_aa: CASRGRGGVDTQYF

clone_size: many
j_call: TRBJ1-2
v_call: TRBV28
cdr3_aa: CASSLFDYGYTF

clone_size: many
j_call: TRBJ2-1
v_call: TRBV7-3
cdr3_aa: CASSSPVRPHEQFF

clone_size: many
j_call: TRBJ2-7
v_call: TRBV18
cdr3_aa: CASSPNQGSYEQYF

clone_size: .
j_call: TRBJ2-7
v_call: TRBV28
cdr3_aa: CASRELGPYEQYF

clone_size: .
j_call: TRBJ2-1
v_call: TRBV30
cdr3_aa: CAWSDSSGQFF

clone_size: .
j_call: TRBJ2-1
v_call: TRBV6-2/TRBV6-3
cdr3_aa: CASSGQRGRMVNEQFF

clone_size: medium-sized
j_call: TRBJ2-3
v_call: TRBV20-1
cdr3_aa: CSVGRNTDTQYF

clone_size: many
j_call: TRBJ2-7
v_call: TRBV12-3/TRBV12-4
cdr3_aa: CASNKRGGLYEQYF

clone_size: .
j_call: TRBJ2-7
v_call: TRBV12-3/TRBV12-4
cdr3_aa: CASAGSPGQTSYEQYF

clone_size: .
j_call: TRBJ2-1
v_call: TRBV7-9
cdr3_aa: CASSLRRDGEQFF

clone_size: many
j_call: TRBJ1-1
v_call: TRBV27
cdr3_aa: CASSPLTGHGTEAFF

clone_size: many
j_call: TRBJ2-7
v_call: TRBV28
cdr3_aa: CASSHASLAGASYEQYF

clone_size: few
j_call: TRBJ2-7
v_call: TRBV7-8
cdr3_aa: CASSPSAGAYEQYF

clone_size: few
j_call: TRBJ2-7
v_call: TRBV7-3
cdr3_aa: CASSLSGATGEQYF

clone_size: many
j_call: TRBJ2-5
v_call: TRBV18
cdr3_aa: CASSPLGQGETQYF